This T cell receptor (beta chain) was captured by sequencing in a study of T-cell reconstitution after alpha-beta-depleted transplantation in children. Study results and caveats: The authors attributed T-cell counts and diversity one year after transplant mostly to newly produced T cells. The origin of high day-60 TCRbeta diversity in some patients lay in surviving recipient T cells and thymic progenitors. Reportedly, alpha-beta T cells present about two months post-transplant originated from several hundred expanded clones of graft origin.

In this sample, this clonotype turned up many times. Its cognate antigen is unknown. Germline V lookup: CDR1 MDHEN, CDR2 SYDVKM. Trimming removed 4 bases from V and 0 bases from J; junction bases left unmatched: 4. The CDR3 runs 17 residues. For TCRbeta, the library was prepared with unique molecular identifiers. TCRdb analysed the PCR reads with MiXCR anew, one entry per CDR3 protein. The sample includes fewer than 700,000 distinct CDR3 sequences, around 13% seen only once; the top ten take over 2%. This receptor was identified in a male patient under 18 who had a stem cell transplant for acute myeloid leukemia, so the T cells may come from the graft donor. The chain is built from TRBV28 and TRBJ2-7; 15 bases are a match to TRBD2. The starting material was PBMCs, mostly from graft donor cells, obtained 360 days after TCRalphabeta/CD19-depleted stem cell transplant. CDR3 loop: CASSSGTSGRLSYEQYF. The DNA for the CDR3 is TGTGCCAGCAGTTCGGGGACTAGCGGGAGGCTCTCCTACGAGCAGTACTTC.